A single sample is the source of the 21 T cell receptor beta chains below, sequenced in a study of early T cells in non-severe SARS-CoV-2 infection. TCRdb passed the 5' RACE reads through MiXCR, listing each CDR3 protein once. This sample has nearly 80,000 distinct CDR3 sequences, with 9.5% to 15% found just once. Sequencing used whole blood. These receptor sequences come from an adult who was a healthcare worker with PCR-confirmed SARS-CoV-2 infection or an uninfected control (not recorded which).

This chain uses TRBV10-3 with TRBJ2-5, with D possibly TRBD1 on 6 matching bases. The V gene lost 6 bases and the J gene lost 2 bases, with 10 bases spanning the gap. The CDR3 sequence is 13 residues long. Germline V gene lookup returns CDR1 ENHRY and CDR2 SYGVKD. CDR3 nucleotide sequence: TGTGCCATCAGAGGGGGTATTCAAGAGACCCAGTACTTC. It is translated as CAIRGGIQETQYF.

Ten or more counts support this clonotype. Here the CDR3 DNA reads TGCGCCAGCAGTGGGAGACAGGGGCCTTACGATTCACCCCTCCACTTT. Its protein is CASSGRQGPYDSPLHF. V and J are TRBV10-1 and TRBJ1-6, with 8 nucleotides matching TRBD1. Looked up from germline, CDR1 is WNHNN and CDR2 is SYGVQD (reference sequence). V was pared by 4 bases and J by 8 bases, with 10 bases of the junction left unmatched. This CDR3 spans 16 amino acids.

This clonotype was counted ten times or more. V usage is TRBV6-4 and J usage is TRBJ2-2, with 8 bases identical to TRBD2. The CDR3 is made up of 16 amino acids. Per the germline V gene, CDR1 is MRHNA and CDR2 is SNTAGT. Losses at the gene ends were 5 bases for V and 3 bases for J; bases not matched to a gene: 8. CDR3 in amino acids: CASSPGTGGDTGELFF. The CDR3 DNA sequence: TGTGCCAGCAGTCCGGGGACGGGAGGGGACACCGGGGAGCTGTTTTTT.

This clonotype was seen many times. This sequence joins TRBV5-4 and TRBJ2-7, with 8 bases matching TRBD2. Germline trimming cut 0 bases from V and 11 bases from J; bases unmatched to any gene: 4. The CDR3 extends over 12 amino acids. The germline V gene encodes CDR1 SGHNT and CDR2 YYREEE (reference sequence). Written as DNA, the CDR3 is TGTGCCAGCAGCTTGGCCGGGCGGGAGGAGTACTTC. Protein product: CASSLAGREEYF.

This clonotype was seen once. This chain uses TRBV2 with TRBJ2-7; D is ambiguous. Germline CDR1 SNHLY, CDR2 FYNNEI. CDR3 size: 12 residues. V lost 4 bases to trimming and J lost 6 bases, with 10 bases between them. The CDR3 loop reads CASSAFPPEQYF. The DNA for the CDR3 is TGTGCCAGCAGTGCTTTTCCTCCCGAGCAGTACTTC.

This clonotype showed up many times. The CDR3 DNA is TGTGCCAGCAGCTCGCCTAGGGGCTCGATAAAGAACACCGGGGAGCTGTTTTTT. Protein: CASSSPRGSIKNTGELFF. The chain employs TRBV5-8 and TRBJ2-2; D is possibly TRBD1 (5 bases). CDR1 is SGHTS, CDR2 YDEGEE, per germline. The CDR3 covers 18 residues. The germline V and J ends were trimmed by 3 bases and 1 base, with 19 bases remaining between them.

The CDR3 loop is CASSLGSGRPNEQYF. Written as DNA, the CDR3 is TGTGCCAGCAGTTTAGGCAGCGGGAGGCCCAACGAGCAGTACTTC. This chain connects TRBV28 to TRBJ2-7; 9 nucleotides match TRBD2. CDR3 length: 15 amino acids. Germline V gene data show CDR1 as MDHEN and CDR2 as SYDVKM. V gave up 2 bases and J gave up 5 bases; unmatched junction bases: 7.

The rearrangement links TRBV4-1 to TRBJ2-7; D is unclear. Per the germline V gene, CDR1 is MGHRA and CDR2 is YSYEKL. The CDR3 extends over 14 amino acids. Trimming stripped 1 base from V and 6 bases from J, with 13 bases between. CDR3 sequence: CASSQGMVKAEQYF. Here the CDR3 DNA reads TGCGCCAGCAGCCAAGGTATGGTAAAGGCCGAGCAGTACTTC.

V is TRBV9 and J is TRBJ2-2, with D possibly matching TRBD1 (6 bases). The germline V and J ends were trimmed by 4 bases and 4 bases, with 14 bases remaining between them. Germline V gene lookup returns CDR1 SGDLS and CDR2 YYNGEE. This CDR3 contains 15 residues. The CDR3 sequence is CASSTTVGGTGELFF. The CDR3 DNA follows: TGTGCCAGCAGCACCACGGTAGGGGGCACCGGGGAGCTGTTTTTT.

This clonotype was picked up many times. The V call is TRBV29-1, the J call TRBJ2-3; 7 bases align to TRBD1. With 6 bases clipped from V and 1 base from J, the junction kept 10 bases outside the gene matches. The CDR3 sequence is 15 residues long. Germline V gene sequence: CDR1 SQVTM, CDR2 ANQGSEA. CDR3 nucleotide sequence: TGCAGCGTCCCCCTCACAGGGGCGGGCACAGATACGCAGTATTTT. Its protein product is CSVPLTGAGTDTQYF.

The gene calls are TRBV18 and TRBJ2-3; TRBD1 matches at 10 bases. In germline, CDR1 is KGHSH, CDR2 LQKENI. V shed 3 bases and J 2 bases; nucleotides not matched to a gene: 5. The length of the CDR3 is 16 residues. Written as DNA, the CDR3 is TGTGCCAGCTCACCGCAGGGACAGGGGAACACAGATACGCAGTATTTT. Translation gives CASSPQGQGNTDTQYF.

This clonotype was counted many times. This sequence joins TRBV20-1 and TRBJ2-7; D unresolved. Germline-derived CDR1 and CDR2 are DFQATT and SNEGSKA (reference sequence). Trimming pared 2 bases from V and 1 base from J, leaving 9 bases between. The length of the CDR3 is 13 residues. The CDR3 region has the DNA TGCAGTGCTAGACGGGTGGCATCCTACGAGCAGTACTTC. It is translated as CSARRVASYEQYF.

This clonotype was detected many times. V usage is TRBV7-9 and J usage is TRBJ2-7; D remains ambiguous. This CDR3 has 14 amino acids. The V and J ends lost 3 bases and 2 bases respectively, with 11 bases between them. Germline V CDR1 and CDR2: SEHNR, FQNEAQ (reference sequence). The CDR3 spells CASSLAISPYEQYF. In DNA form, the CDR3 reads TGTGCCAGCAGCTTGGCCATATCCCCCTACGAGCAGTACTTC.

This clonotype was detected ten times or more. The chain is built from TRBV7-2 and TRBJ2-7; 8 bases line up with TRBD2. The J segment lost 6 bases and the V segment lost 5 bases, leaving 21 bases of the junction unmatched. The CDR3 length is 18 residues. The germline V gene has CDR1 SGHTA and CDR2 FQGNSA. The CDR3 reads CASSPSGRAMSISGEQYF. The DNA of the CDR3 is TGTGCCAGCAGCCCATCCGGGAGGGCGATGAGTATTAGCGGCGAGCAGTACTTC.

This clonotype was counted only a few times. The gene calls are TRBV14 and TRBJ1-1; D not certain. Germline V CDR1 and CDR2: SGHDN, FVKESK. Trimming stripped 4 bases from V and 4 bases from J, with 16 bases between. CDR3 length: 15 residues. The CDR3 reads CASSPTRTWGTEAFF. The CDR3 DNA reads TGTGCCAGCAGCCCAACACGGACTTGGGGCACTGAAGCTTTCTTT. Supplemented by reference TRBV14 and TRBJ1-1, the full variable domain reads EAGVTQFPSHSVIEKGQTVTLRCDPISGHDNLYWYRRVMGKEIKFLLHFVKESKQDESGMPNNRFLAERTGGTYSTLKVQPAELEDSGVYFCASSPTRTWGTEAFFGQGTRLTVV.

The table lists this clonotype with a few counts. This chain uses TRBV3-1 with TRBJ1-1; D is uncertain. This CDR3 has 10 residues. Looked up from germline, CDR1 is LGHDT and CDR2 is YNNKEL (reference sequence). Trimming cost V 8 bases and J 3 bases, with 4 bases left between them. CDR3 in amino acids: CASGDTEAFF. Here the CDR3 DNA reads TGTGCCAGCGGGGACACTGAAGCTTTCTTT.

The chain uses TRBV10-3 and TRBJ2-2; no clear D. The CDR3 loop spans 14 amino acids. V shed 6 bases and J shed 0 bases, with 8 bases lying between them. In germline, CDR1 is ENHRY, CDR2 SYGVKD. CDR3 loop: CAISQGPNTGELFF. DNA for the CDR3: TGTGCCATCAGCCAAGGGCCGAACACCGGGGAGCTGTTTTTT.

There are many counts of this clonotype. This chain links TRBV20-1 with TRBJ2-6, with no clear D. Trimming stripped 4 bases from V and 2 bases from J, with 6 bases between. This CDR3 is 13 amino acids long. CDR1 is DFQATT, CDR2 SNEGSKA, per germline (reference sequence). The CDR3 loop reads CSAIDPGANVLTF. The CDR3 coding sequence is TGCAGTGCTATAGACCCTGGGGCCAACGTCCTGACTTTC.

The chain recombines TRBV7-2 with TRBJ1-2, with a possible D match to TRBD1 (5 bases). The CDR3 extends over 14 amino acids. Per the germline V gene, CDR1 is SGHTA and CDR2 is FQGNSA. The V end was cut by 0 bases, the J end by 9 bases, with 14 bases between. The CDR3 reads CASSLAQREGSYTF. DNA for the CDR3: TGTGCCAGCAGCTTAGCGCAGAGGGAGGGGAGCTACACCTTC.

The chain joins TRBV2 to TRBJ2-3, with D uncertain. This CDR3 is 11 amino acids long. V lost 4 bases and J lost 6, with 5 bases in between. Germline V gene lookup returns CDR1 SNHLY and CDR2 FYNNEI. This CDR3 is CASSAADTQYF. DNA for the CDR3: TGTGCCAGCAGTGCCGCCGATACGCAGTATTTT.

The V and J genes are TRBV6-1 and TRBJ1-2, with D unclear. This CDR3 spans 15 amino acids. V lost 5 bases, J lost 4 bases, and 17 bases lay in between. Germline CDR1 MNHNS, CDR2 SASEGT. The CDR3 loop is CASSNPSPDGYGYTF. CDR3 sequence (DNA): TGTGCCAGCAGTAACCCCTCGCCGGACGGCTATGGCTACACCTTC.